This entry describes one TCR beta chain. The antigen is unknown. TCRdb reprocessed the 5' RACE reads, with one entry per CDR3 protein and no DNA. The listing records some 440,000 distinct CDR3 sequences. This sample was taken from a study of monozygotic twins with inflammatory bowel disease. Study-wide results and caveats: Clonotype sharing was lower in IBD patients than healthy twins, most markedly with disease activity.

The CDR3 is made up of 18 amino acids. The sample consisted of blood. The chain recombines TRBV12-3 or TRBV12-4 with TRBJ2-1; no DNA is available, so the TRBD2 call from TCRdb remains unchecked. The source of this sequence is a human donor with ulcerative colitis or Crohn's disease, or a healthy co-twin of an affected twin (not recorded which). The CDR3: CASSLRVGVSSSYNEQFF.